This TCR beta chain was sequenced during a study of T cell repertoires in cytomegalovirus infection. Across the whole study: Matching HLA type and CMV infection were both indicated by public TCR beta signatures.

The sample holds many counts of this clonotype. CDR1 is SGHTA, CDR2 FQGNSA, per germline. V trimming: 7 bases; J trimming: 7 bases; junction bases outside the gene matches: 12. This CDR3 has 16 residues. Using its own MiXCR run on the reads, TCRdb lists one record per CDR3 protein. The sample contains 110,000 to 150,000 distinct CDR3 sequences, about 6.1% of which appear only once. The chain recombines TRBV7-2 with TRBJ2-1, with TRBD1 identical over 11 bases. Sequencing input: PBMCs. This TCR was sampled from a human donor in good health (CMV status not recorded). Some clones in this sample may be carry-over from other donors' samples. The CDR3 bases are TGTGCCAGCACCCGGGGCGGACAGGGGGCTCGGAATGAGCAGTTCTTC. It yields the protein CASTRGGQGARNEQFF. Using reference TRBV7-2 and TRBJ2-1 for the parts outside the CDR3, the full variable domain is GAGVSQSPSNKVTEKGKDVELRCDPISGHTALYWYRQSLGQGLEFLIYFQGNSAPDKSGLPSDRFSAERTGGSVSTLTIQRTQQEDSAVYLCASTRGGQGARNEQFFGPGTRLTVL.